The TCR beta chain under discussion was sequenced for a study of regulatory T cells in long-lasting Graves disease. Described time point: newly diagnosed GD, antithyroid drugs for less than 3 months. Isolated PBMC RNA provided the starting material for the TCR library. Arm-PCR of CDR3 regions and iRepertoire HTBI primers were used to build TCR beta libraries. TCRdb used MiXCR to reprocess the multiplex PCR reads, holding one entry per CDR3 protein. The table lists over 500,000 distinct CDR3 sequences, around 15% of them singletons. The study's findings and limits: Only a small sample size was used, which may have cut accuracy. Samples came from peripheral blood alone, without thyroid tissue.

Note on this clonotype: The antigen is undetermined.

The CDR3 spans 15 residues. Germline loops: CDR1 MNHEY, CDR2 SMNVEV (reference sequence). The V segment lost 1 base and the J segment 0 bases; nucleotides outside the gene matches: 1. This sample also belongs to another study, concerning T cells in Graves' hyperthyroidism and ophthalmopathy.

The V and J genes are TRBV27 and TRBJ2-7; the match to TRBD1 covers 9 bases. This clonotype originated in a man younger than 35 with Graves disease. The source material was peripheral blood mononuclear cells (PBMCs), sampled at new diagnosis, from a patient treated with antithyroid drugs. CDR3 sequence (DNA): TGTGCCAGCAGTTTATTGGGACAGGGCTCCTACGAGCAGTACTTC. Translating gives CASSLLGQGSYEQYF.